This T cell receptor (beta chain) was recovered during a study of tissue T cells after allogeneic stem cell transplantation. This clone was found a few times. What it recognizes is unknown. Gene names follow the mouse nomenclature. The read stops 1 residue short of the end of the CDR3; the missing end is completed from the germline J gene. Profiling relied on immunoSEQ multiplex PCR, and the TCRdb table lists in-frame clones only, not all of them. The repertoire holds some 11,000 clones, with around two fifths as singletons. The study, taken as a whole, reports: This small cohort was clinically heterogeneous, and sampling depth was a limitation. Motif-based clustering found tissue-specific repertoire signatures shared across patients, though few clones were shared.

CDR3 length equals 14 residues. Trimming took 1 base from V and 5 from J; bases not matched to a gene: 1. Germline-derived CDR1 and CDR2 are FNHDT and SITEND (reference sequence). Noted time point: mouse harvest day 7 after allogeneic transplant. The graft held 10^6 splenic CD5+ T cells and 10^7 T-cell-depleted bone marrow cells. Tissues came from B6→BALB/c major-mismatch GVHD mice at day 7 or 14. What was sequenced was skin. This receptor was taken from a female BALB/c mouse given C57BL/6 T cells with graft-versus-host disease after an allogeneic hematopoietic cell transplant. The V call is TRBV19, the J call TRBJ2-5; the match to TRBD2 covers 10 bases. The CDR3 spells CASSISGGADTQYF. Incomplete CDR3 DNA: TGTGCCAGCAGTATATCTGGGGGGGCAGACACCCAGTAC.